Listed below are T cell receptor beta chains from one sample, sequenced in a study of type 1 regulatory T cells. The antigens for these receptors are not known. In TCRdb, the reads were re-called with MiXCR into one record per CDR3 protein. This table holds roughly 40,000 distinct CDR3 sequences, less than 15% found once. The sample was cultured non-Tr1 T cells, either the whole culture or a sorted T cell fraction (not recorded which). The origin of the receptors is a human donor in good health. Each CDR3 is given with its conserved first and last residue. A D gene is named only where the DNA matches it firmly. Rows give clone size only sometimes, using once, few, many, or a class for an expanded clone.

d_gene: TRBD2
abundance: many
j_gene: TRBJ2-7
v_gene: TRBV29-1
CDR3aa: CSVRTSGTYEQYF
CDR3nt: TGCAGCGTTAGGACTAGTGGCACCTACGAGCAGTACTTC

d_gene: NA
abundance: NA
j_gene: TRBJ2-3
v_gene: TRBV7-2
CDR3aa: CASSPGVGQYF
CDR3nt: TGTGCCAGCAGCCCCGGGGTCGGGCAGTATTTT

d_gene: TRBD2
abundance: NA
j_gene: TRBJ2-1
v_gene: TRBV10-3
CDR3aa: CAVGGVGEQFF
CDR3nt: TGTGCCGTTGGGGGGGTCGGGGAGCAGTTCTTC

d_gene: NA
abundance: many
j_gene: TRBJ1-1
v_gene: TRBV7-2
CDR3aa: CASSLGPQGSEAFF
CDR3nt: TGTGCCAGCAGCTTAGGCCCCCAGGGCTCTGAAGCTTTCTTT

d_gene: TRBD2
abundance: many
j_gene: TRBJ2-1
v_gene: TRBV20-1
CDR3aa: CSARREGRGNEQFF
CDR3nt: TGCAGTGCCAGGCGGGAGGGCCGGGGCAATGAGCAGTTCTTC

d_gene: TRBD2
abundance: many
j_gene: TRBJ2-1
v_gene: TRBV5-1
CDR3aa: CASRGLAGGPREQFF
CDR3nt: TGCGCCAGCAGGGGACTAGCGGGAGGGCCCCGGGAGCAGTTCTTC

d_gene: NA
abundance: many
j_gene: TRBJ1-6
v_gene: TRBV27
CDR3aa: CASKPPPYNSPLHF
CDR3nt: TGTGCCAGCAAACCGCCTCCATATAATTCACCCCTCCACTTT

d_gene: NA
abundance: NA
j_gene: TRBJ2-3
v_gene: TRBV15
CDR3aa: CATSRVGIGADTQYF
CDR3nt: TGTGCCACCAGCAGGGTCGGGATTGGGGCAGATACGCAGTATTTT

d_gene: NA
abundance: NA
j_gene: TRBJ1-3
v_gene: TRBV3-1
CDR3aa: CASTALRGEPSGNTIYF
CDR3nt: TGTGCCAGCACGGCACTTAGAGGGGAACCCTCTGGAAACACCATATATTTT

d_gene: NA
abundance: many
j_gene: TRBJ2-5
v_gene: TRBV12-3/TRBV12-4
CDR3aa: CASSPDGYQETQYF
CDR3nt: TGTGCCAGCAGTCCGGACGGCTACCAAGAGACCCAGTACTTC

d_gene: TRBD1
abundance: many
j_gene: TRBJ1-5
v_gene: TRBV20-1
CDR3aa: CSARITGQLNQPQHF
CDR3nt: TGCAGTGCTAGGATTACGGGACAGCTCAATCAGCCCCAGCATTTT

d_gene: NA
abundance: many
j_gene: TRBJ2-3
v_gene: TRBV28
CDR3aa: CASRLDGDTQYF
CDR3nt: TGTGCCAGCAGGTTAGACGGTGATACGCAGTATTTT

d_gene: NA
abundance: many
j_gene: TRBJ1-1
v_gene: TRBV9
CDR3aa: CASSVGRGTEAFF
CDR3nt: TGTGCCAGCAGCGTAGGTAGGGGCACTGAAGCTTTCTTT

d_gene: TRBD1
abundance: many
j_gene: TRBJ1-2
v_gene: TRBV6-5
CDR3aa: CASGKKTGDGYTF
CDR3nt: TGTGCCAGCGGCAAGAAAACAGGGGATGGCTACACCTTC

d_gene: NA
abundance: many
j_gene: TRBJ1-2
v_gene: TRBV20-1
CDR3aa: CSAPPGQGYYGYTF
CDR3nt: TGCAGTGCTCCTCCGGGCCAGGGCTACTATGGCTACACCTTC

d_gene: NA
abundance: many
j_gene: TRBJ2-7
v_gene: TRBV6-2/TRBV6-3
CDR3aa: CASSTSDLYSYEQYF
CDR3nt: TGTGCCAGCAGTACCTCGGACCTTTACTCCTACGAGCAGTACTTC

d_gene: NA
abundance: NA
j_gene: TRBJ2-3
v_gene: TRBV12-3/TRBV12-4
CDR3aa: CASSRRGLSDTQYF
CDR3nt: TGTGCCAGCAGTAGACGGGGGTTATCAGATACGCAGTATTTT

d_gene: NA
abundance: few
j_gene: TRBJ1-2
v_gene: TRBV7-2
CDR3aa: CASSGPLRTGGYTF
CDR3nt: TGTGCCAGCAGCGGCCCTTTAAGGACGGGAGGCTACACCTTC

d_gene: NA
abundance: NA
j_gene: TRBJ1-1
v_gene: TRBV7-8
CDR3aa: CASSFMNTETFF
CDR3nt: TGTGCCAGCTCTTTCATGAACACTGAAACTTTCTTT

d_gene: TRBD2
abundance: many
j_gene: TRBJ2-7
v_gene: TRBV5-1
CDR3aa: CASSQGTSSSEQYF
CDR3nt: TGCGCCAGCAGCCAAGGGACTAGCTCATCCGAGCAGTACTTC

d_gene: NA
abundance: NA
j_gene: TRBJ2-3
v_gene: TRBV20-1
CDR3aa: CSALDGGADTQYF
CDR3nt: TGCAGTGCCTTAGATGGGGGCGCAGATACGCAGTATTTT

d_gene: NA
abundance: many
j_gene: TRBJ2-6
v_gene: TRBV27
CDR3aa: CASSLSLFSGANVLTF
CDR3nt: TGTGCCAGCAGTTTATCTCTCTTCTCTGGGGCCAACGTCCTGACTTTC

d_gene: TRBD1
abundance: NA
j_gene: TRBJ2-5
v_gene: TRBV6-6
CDR3aa: CASRTGTGIQETQYF
CDR3nt: TGTGCCAGCAGAACCGGGACAGGGATCCAAGAGACCCAGTACTTC

d_gene: NA
abundance: many
j_gene: TRBJ2-1
v_gene: TRBV5-5
CDR3aa: CASSFVNEQFF
CDR3nt: TGTGCCAGCAGCTTCGTGAATGAGCAGTTCTTC

d_gene: TRBD1
abundance: few
j_gene: TRBJ1-3
v_gene: TRBV10-3
CDR3aa: CAISDPGQGSTIYF
CDR3nt: TGTGCCATCAGTGATCCGGGACAGGGAAGCACCATATATTTT

d_gene: NA
abundance: many
j_gene: TRBJ1-4
v_gene: TRBV9
CDR3aa: CASSASMREEKLFF
CDR3nt: TGTGCCAGCAGCGCCTCCATGAGAGAGGAAAAACTGTTTTTT

d_gene: TRBD1
abundance: many
j_gene: TRBJ1-6
v_gene: TRBV10-3
CDR3aa: CAISSVTGPHSPLHF
CDR3nt: TGTGCCATCAGTTCTGTGACAGGGCCTCATTCACCCCTCCACTTT

d_gene: NA
abundance: many
j_gene: TRBJ2-3
v_gene: TRBV7-2
CDR3aa: CASSGSTDTQYF
CDR3nt: TGTGCCAGCAGCGGTAGCACAGATACGCAGTATTTT

d_gene: TRBD1
abundance: many
j_gene: TRBJ1-1
v_gene: TRBV19
CDR3aa: CASTLFGTVNTEAFF
CDR3nt: TGTGCCAGTACCCTCTTCGGGACAGTGAACACTGAAGCTTTCTTT

d_gene: TRBD2
abundance: many
j_gene: TRBJ2-5
v_gene: TRBV20-1
CDR3aa: CSASIYGTSGRVQETQYF
CDR3nt: TGCAGTGCTAGTATCTATGGTACTAGCGGGAGGGTTCAAGAGACCCAGTACTTC

d_gene: NA
abundance: many
j_gene: TRBJ1-1
v_gene: TRBV5-1
CDR3aa: CASSLAVDITEAFF
CDR3nt: TGCGCCAGCAGCTTGGCTGTTGATATAACTGAAGCTTTCTTT

d_gene: NA
abundance: NA
j_gene: TRBJ1-1
v_gene: TRBV18
CDR3aa: CASSPPMGSNTEAFF
CDR3nt: TGTGCCAGCTCACCACCGATGGGCAGCAACACTGAAGCTTTCTTT

d_gene: NA
abundance: many
j_gene: TRBJ2-7
v_gene: TRBV7-2
CDR3aa: CASSLYDRGSSYEQYF
CDR3nt: TGTGCCAGCAGCTTATATGATAGAGGAAGCTCCTACGAGCAGTACTTC

d_gene: NA
abundance: NA
j_gene: TRBJ1-2
v_gene: TRBV6-1
CDR3aa: CASSATKDYGYTF
CDR3nt: TGTGCCAGCAGCGCTACCAAAGACTATGGCTACACCTTC

d_gene: NA
abundance: NA
j_gene: TRBJ2-7
v_gene: TRBV6-1
CDR3aa: CASSEVGVYEQYF
CDR3nt: TGTGCCAGCAGTGAAGTGGGGGTCTACGAGCAGTACTTC

d_gene: NA
abundance: many
j_gene: TRBJ2-3
v_gene: TRBV3-1
CDR3aa: CASSQGDTQYF
CDR3nt: TGTGCCAGCAGCCAGGGGGATACGCAGTATTTT

d_gene: NA
abundance: medium-sized
j_gene: TRBJ2-7
v_gene: TRBV4-3
CDR3aa: CASSQDSGWGNEQYF
CDR3nt: TGCGCCAGCAGCCAAGATTCCGGGTGGGGGAACGAGCAGTACTTC

d_gene: TRBD1
abundance: many
j_gene: TRBJ2-2
v_gene: TRBV9
CDR3aa: CASSSTGGAPGELFF
CDR3nt: TGTGCCAGCAGCTCGACAGGGGGCGCCCCCGGGGAGCTGTTTTTT

d_gene: NA
abundance: few
j_gene: TRBJ2-6
v_gene: TRBV12-3/TRBV12-4
CDR3aa: CASSRNTGGSGANVLTF
CDR3nt: TGTGCCAGCAGCCGTAATACTGGGGGGTCTGGGGCCAACGTCCTGACTTTC

d_gene: TRBD2
abundance: NA
j_gene: TRBJ2-7
v_gene: TRBV5-1
CDR3aa: CAPPELAGPLGNEQYF
CDR3nt: TGCGCCCCACCCGAACTAGCGGGACCGCTTGGGAACGAGCAGTACTTC

d_gene: NA
abundance: medium-sized
j_gene: TRBJ1-1
v_gene: TRBV3-1
CDR3aa: CASSTHHSKAFF
CDR3nt: TGTGCCAGCAGCACCCATCACAGCAAGGCTTTCTTT

d_gene: TRBD2
abundance: NA
j_gene: TRBJ2-1
v_gene: TRBV7-8
CDR3aa: CASSLGTSYIDEQFF
CDR3nt: TGTGCCAGCAGCTTAGGGACTAGCTATATCGACGAGCAGTTCTTC

d_gene: NA
abundance: medium-sized
j_gene: TRBJ2-7
v_gene: TRBV5-1
CDR3aa: CASSLSLIGSYEQYF
CDR3nt: TGCGCCAGCAGCTTGTCTTTGATAGGCAGCTACGAGCAGTACTTC

d_gene: NA
abundance: many
j_gene: TRBJ2-5
v_gene: TRBV29-1
CDR3aa: CSVGKPEETQYF
CDR3nt: TGCAGCGTTGGGAAACCCGAAGAGACCCAGTACTTC

d_gene: NA
abundance: few
j_gene: TRBJ2-5
v_gene: TRBV5-1
CDR3aa: CASSLSDTQRETQYF
CDR3nt: TGCGCCAGCAGCTTGAGCGACACTCAGAGAGAGACCCAGTACTTC

d_gene: NA
abundance: few
j_gene: TRBJ2-2
v_gene: TRBV7-2
CDR3aa: CASSLVLAPNTGELFF
CDR3nt: TGTGCCAGCAGCTTAGTCCTAGCCCCGAACACCGGGGAGCTGTTTTTT

d_gene: NA
abundance: many
j_gene: TRBJ2-5
v_gene: TRBV5-1
CDR3aa: CASTDRQETQYF
CDR3nt: TGCGCCAGCACAGACCGTCAAGAGACCCAGTACTTC

d_gene: NA
abundance: many
j_gene: TRBJ2-7
v_gene: TRBV29-1
CDR3aa: CSVRSGYEQYF
CDR3nt: TGCAGCGTTCGGTCGGGGTACGAGCAGTACTTC

d_gene: NA
abundance: many
j_gene: TRBJ1-3
v_gene: TRBV10-3
CDR3aa: CAISETRDTIYF
CDR3nt: TGTGCCATCAGTGAGACCAGAGACACCATATATTTT